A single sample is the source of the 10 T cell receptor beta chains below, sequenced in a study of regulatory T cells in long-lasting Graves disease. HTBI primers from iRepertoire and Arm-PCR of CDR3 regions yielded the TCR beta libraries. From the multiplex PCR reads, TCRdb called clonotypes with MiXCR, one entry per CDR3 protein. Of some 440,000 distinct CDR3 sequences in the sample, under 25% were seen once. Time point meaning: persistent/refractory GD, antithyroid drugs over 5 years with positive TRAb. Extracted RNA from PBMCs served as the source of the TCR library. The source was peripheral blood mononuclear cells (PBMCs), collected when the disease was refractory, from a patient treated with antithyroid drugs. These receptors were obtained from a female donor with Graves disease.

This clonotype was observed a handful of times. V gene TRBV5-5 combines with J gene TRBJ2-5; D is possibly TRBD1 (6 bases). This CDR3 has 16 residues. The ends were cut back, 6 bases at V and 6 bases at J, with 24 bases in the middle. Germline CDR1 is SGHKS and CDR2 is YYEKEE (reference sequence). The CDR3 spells CASTLGAKGYVQTQYF. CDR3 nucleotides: TGTGCCAGCACCCTGGGGGCCAAGGGCTATGTCCAGACCCAGTACTTC. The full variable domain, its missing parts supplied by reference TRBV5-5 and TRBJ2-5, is DAGVTQSPTHLIKTRGQQVTLRCSPISGHKSVSWYQQVLGQGPQFIFQYYEKEERGRGNFPDRFSARQFPNYSSELNVNALLLGDSALYLCASTLGAKGYVQTQYFGPGTRLLVL.

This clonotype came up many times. Here the CDR3 reads CASSPLTGELFF. In DNA, the CDR3 is TGTGCCAGCAGTCCACTGACCGGGGAGCTGTTTTTT. The rearrangement links TRBV6-2 or TRBV6-3 to TRBJ2-2; D not resolved. The CDR3 length is 12 residues. Trimming left V 5 bases short and J 5 bases short, with 6 bases between. The germline gives CDR1 MNHEY, CDR2 SVGEGT.

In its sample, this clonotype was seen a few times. The CDR3, as DNA: TGCGCCAGCAGCTTGGAAGGGGGACTGAGCTATGGCTACACCTTC. As protein: CASSLEGGLSYGYTF. This chain uses TRBV5-1 with TRBJ1-2; TRBD1 is a possible D gene (6 bases). Trimming pared 0 bases from V and 4 bases from J, leaving 13 bases between. This CDR3 is 15 amino acids long. The germline V gene has CDR1 SGHRS and CDR2 YFSETQ.

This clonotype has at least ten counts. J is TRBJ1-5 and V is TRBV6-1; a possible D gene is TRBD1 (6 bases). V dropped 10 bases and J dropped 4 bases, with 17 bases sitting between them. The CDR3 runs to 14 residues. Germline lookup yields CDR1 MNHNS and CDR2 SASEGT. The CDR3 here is CATKLSDRNQPQHF. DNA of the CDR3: TGTGCCACCAAACTGTCAGACAGGAATCAGCCCCAGCATTTT.

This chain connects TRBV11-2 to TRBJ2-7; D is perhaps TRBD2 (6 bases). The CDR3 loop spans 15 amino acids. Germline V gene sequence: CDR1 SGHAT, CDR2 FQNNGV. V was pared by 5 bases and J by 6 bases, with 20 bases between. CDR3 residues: CASSPRLVQTREQYF. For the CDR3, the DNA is TGTGCCAGCAGCCCGCGACTAGTACAGACTCGCGAGCAGTACTTC. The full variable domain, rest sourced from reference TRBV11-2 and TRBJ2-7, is EAGVAQSPRYKIIEKRQSVAFWCNPISGHATLYWYQQILGQGPKLLIQFQNNGVVDDSQLPKDRFSAERLKGVDSTLKIQPAKLEDSAVYLCASSPRLVQTREQYFGPGTRLTVT.

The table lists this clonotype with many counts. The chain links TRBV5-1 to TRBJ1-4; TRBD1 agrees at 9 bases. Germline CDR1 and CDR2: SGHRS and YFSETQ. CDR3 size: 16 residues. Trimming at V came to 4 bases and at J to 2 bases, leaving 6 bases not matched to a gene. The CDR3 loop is CASSRDRVSTNEKLFF. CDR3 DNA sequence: TGCGCCAGCAGCAGGGACAGGGTGTCGACTAATGAAAAACTGTTTTTT.

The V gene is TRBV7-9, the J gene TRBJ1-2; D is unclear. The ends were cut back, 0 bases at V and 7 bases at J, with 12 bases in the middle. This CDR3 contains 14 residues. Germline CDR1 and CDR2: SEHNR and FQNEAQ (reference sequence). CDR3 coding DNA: TGTGCCAGCAGCTTAGCAGTGGCGTGGGGTGGCTACACCTTC. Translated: CASSLAVAWGGYTF.

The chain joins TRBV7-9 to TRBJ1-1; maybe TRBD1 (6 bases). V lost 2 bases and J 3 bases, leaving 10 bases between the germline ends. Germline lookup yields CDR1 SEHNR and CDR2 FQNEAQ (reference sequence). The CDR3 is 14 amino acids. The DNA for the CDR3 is TGTGCCAGCAGCTTATTGGGGGCGGACACTGAAGCTTTCTTT. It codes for CASSLLGADTEAFF.

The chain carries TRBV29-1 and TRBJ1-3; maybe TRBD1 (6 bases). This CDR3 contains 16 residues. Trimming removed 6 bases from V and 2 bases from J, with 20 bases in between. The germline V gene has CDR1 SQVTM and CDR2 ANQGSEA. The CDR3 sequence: CSVGGRSHGPGNTIYF. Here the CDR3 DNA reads TGCAGCGTGGGGGGGCGCTCTCACGGCCCTGGAAACACCATATATTTT.

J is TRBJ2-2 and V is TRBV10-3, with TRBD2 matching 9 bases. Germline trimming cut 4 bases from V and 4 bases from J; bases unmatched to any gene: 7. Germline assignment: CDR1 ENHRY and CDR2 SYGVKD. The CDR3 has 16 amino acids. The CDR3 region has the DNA TGTGCCATCAGTGTCGGTCAGCGGGAGGCCACCGGGGAGCTGTTTTTT. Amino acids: CAISVGQREATGELFF.